What follows describes a single T cell receptor beta chain. The record originates from a study of T cells in localized non-small cell lung cancer. This CDR3 is built from 13 residues. The germline V and J ends were trimmed by 1 base and 8 bases, with 9 bases remaining between them. Germline CDR1 and CDR2: SGHTA and FQGTGA. Some clones are missing from TCRdb's copy, which holds only in-frame ones; the method was immunoSEQ multiplex PCR. The sample lists approximately 30,000 clones; 85% to 95% were seen once. The TCR was taken from a female donor older than 55 with stage I lung adenocarcinoma. Sequenced material: peripheral blood, taken before any cancer treatment. The chain uses TRBV7-3 and TRBJ2-1; D is ambiguous. This CDR3 is CASSLIDKDEQFF. In DNA form, the CDR3 reads TGTGCCAGCAGCTTAATAGACAAGGATGAGCAGTTCTTC.